This passage covers 13 T cell receptor beta chains from one sample sequenced in a study of cytomegalovirus exposure and HLA in healthy donors. Researchers ran the PCR with 60 Vbeta and 13 Jbeta primers. Produced via immunoSEQ multiplex PCR; TCRdb's table is partial and in-frame only. The sample lists 160,000 or so clones; approximately 80% were seen once. The specimen was PBMCs. These receptor sequences come from a woman aged 45-65 years in good health and CMV-seronegative.

A word on this clone: A read error may account for a junction end that differs from germline. This sequence joins TRBV27 and TRBJ1-5; 9 bases are shared with TRBD1. The germline gives CDR1 MNHEY, CDR2 SMNVEV (reference sequence). This CDR3 is 18 amino acids long. The CDR3 sequence is CAGSRDRVMRNSNQPQHF. The CDR3 region has the DNA TGTGCCGGCAGTCGGGACAGGGTTATGAGAAATAGCAATCAGCCCCAGCATTTT.

This CDR3 reads CASSQGLSYNSPLHF. The CDR3 nucleotides are TGTGCCAGCAGCCAAGGGCTTTCTTATAATTCACCCCTCCACTTT. The chain combines TRBV14 with TRBJ1-6; D ambiguous. V shed 1 base and J shed 4 bases, with 8 bases lying between them. The CDR3 length is 15 residues. The V gene's germline CDR1 is SGHDN and CDR2 FVKESK.

V and J are TRBV28 and TRBJ2-7; D not certain. The V end lost 5 bases, the J end lost 1 base, and 12 bases lay between the germline ends. The CDR3 runs 14 residues. The V gene's germline CDR1 is MDHEN and CDR2 SYDVKM. As DNA, the CDR3 is TGTGCCAGCAGTAACAGCCAGTATTCCTACGAGCAGTACTTC. Translating gives CASSNSQYSYEQYF.

V is TRBV5-4 and J is TRBJ2-1; 9 bases are a match to TRBD2. The CDR3 runs 16 residues. J was trimmed by 7 bases and V by 6 bases; bases with no gene match: 14. Germline-derived CDR1 and CDR2 are SGHNT and YYREEE (reference sequence). CDR3 bases: TGTGCCAGCAACCCGGCGACTAGCGGTATGAGGAATGAGCAGTTCTTC. Encoded protein: CASNPATSGMRNEQFF.

This chain connects TRBV2 to TRBJ2-7; TRBD2 agrees at 7 bases. The CDR3 is made up of 13 amino acids. With 7 bases clipped from V and 2 bases from J, the junction kept 5 bases outside the gene matches. The germline gives CDR1 SNHLY, CDR2 FYNNEI. DNA for the CDR3: TGTGCCAGCAAGCGGGACTCAACCTACGAGCAGTACTTC. Residues: CASKRDSTYEQYF.

The gene calls are TRBV27 and TRBJ1-2; 8 bases align to TRBD1. CDR1 is MNHEY, CDR2 SMNVEV, per germline (reference sequence). The trim removed 7 bases at V and 9 bases at J, leaving 10 bases unmatched. The CDR3 length is 13 residues. CDR3 loop: CASTPGTGVRYTF. The CDR3 DNA reads as TGTGCCAGCACCCCCGGGACAGGCGTTCGCTACACCTTC.

Comment on this clone: At one boundary the junction diverges from the germline segment, which might be a read error. The same CDR3 arises from other DNA sequences in this sample as well. The chain has TRBV2 and TRBJ1-2; a possible D gene is TRBD1 (5 bases). Germline CDR1 is SNHLY and CDR2 is FYNNEI. This CDR3 is 16 amino acids long. The CDR3 loop reads CASSEAGQGFNYGYTF. In nucleotides, the CDR3 is TGTGCCAGCAGTGAAGCGGGGCAGGGATTTAACTATGGCTACACCTTT.

V and J are TRBV7-8 and TRBJ2-4; 7 bases are a match to TRBD2. V was clipped by 0 bases and J by 6 bases; unmatched bases: 14. Germline assignment: CDR1 SGHVS and CDR2 FQNEAQ. The CDR3 length is 18 residues. CDR3 sequence: CASSLADTGGGRGNIQYF. Written as DNA, the CDR3 is TGTGCCAGCAGCTTAGCCGATACGGGGGGAGGAAGGGGAAACATTCAGTACTTC.

The chain is built from TRBV5-4 and TRBJ1-1; D possibly corresponds to TRBD1 (6 bases). V was trimmed by 0 bases and J by 1 base, leaving 13 bases between them. Germline assignment: CDR1 SGHNT and CDR2 YYREEE (reference sequence). The CDR3 is made up of 16 amino acids. CDR3 region: CASSLGGPYPNTEAFF. The CDR3, as DNA: TGTGCCAGCAGCTTGGGGGGGCCCTACCCGAACACTGAAGCTTTCTTT. The whole variable domain, remainder taken from reference TRBV5-4 and TRBJ1-1, is ETGVTQSPTHLIKTRGQQVTLRCSSQSGHNTVSWYQQALGQGPQFIFQYYREEENGRGNFPPRFSGLQFPNYSSELNVNALELDDSALYLCASSLGGPYPNTEAFFGQGTRLTVV.

V is TRBV5-4 and J is TRBJ2-1, with D perhaps matching TRBD2 (6 bases). Trimming took off 5 bases at V and 5 bases at J, with 17 bases between the two ends. CDR3 size: 15 residues. Per the germline V gene, CDR1 is SGHNT and CDR2 is YYREEE (reference sequence). The DNA of the CDR3 is TGTGCCAGCAGACGCCCGGGAGCCTCGGACAATGAGCAGTTCTTC. Protein product: CASRRPGASDNEQFF. The full variable domain, rest sourced from reference TRBV5-4 and TRBJ2-1, is ETGVTQSPTHLIKTRGQQVTLRCSSQSGHNTVSWYQQALGQGPQFIFQYYREEENGRGNFPPRFSGLQFPNYSSELNVNALELDDSALYLCASRRPGASDNEQFFGPGTRLTVL.

Worth noting for this clone: This same CDR3 is encoded by further DNA sequences in the sample. The chain carries TRBV9 and TRBJ1-1; D possibly corresponds to TRBD1 (5 bases). This CDR3 is 14 amino acids long. The germline V gene has CDR1 SGDLS and CDR2 YYNGEE. Trimming took 0 bases from V and 1 from J, leaving 7 bases between them. Here the CDR3 reads CASSVGQGNTEAFF. CDR3 coding DNA: TGTGCCAGCAGCGTAGGTCAGGGGAACACTGAAGCTTTCTTT. The full variable domain, in which reference TRBV9 and TRBJ1-1 provide the parts outside the CDR3, is DSGVTQTPKHLITATGQRVTLRCSPRSGDLSVYWYQQSLDQGLQFLIQYYNGEERAKGNILERFSAQQFPDLHSELNLSSLELGDSALYFCASSVGQGNTEAFFGQGTRLTVV.

As DNA, the CDR3 is TGTGCCAGTCATGCGGGCAGCCAAGAGACCCAGTACTTC. Its translation: CASHAGSQETQYF. The chain carries TRBV28 and TRBJ2-5; perhaps TRBD2 as D (5 bases). The germline V gene encodes CDR1 MDHEN and CDR2 SYDVKM. CDR3 size: 13 residues. V gave up 9 bases and J gave up 1 base, with 12 bases separating them.

This clone was seen a few times. The V and J genes are TRBV2 and TRBJ2-1, with D maybe TRBD2 (5 bases). The CDR3 has 15 residues. V lost 6 bases and J lost 4, with 16 bases in between. CDR1 and CDR2 from the germline V gene are SNHLY and FYNNEI. The chain's CDR3 is CASSERGLGYNEQFF. The CDR3 DNA reads TGTGCCAGCAGCGAACGAGGGCTGGGTTACAATGAGCAGTTCTTC. The full variable domain, with the rest looked up from reference TRBV2 and TRBJ2-1, is EPEVTQTPSHQVTQMGQEVILRCVPISNHLYFYWYRQILGQKVEFLVSFYNNEISEKSEIFDDQFSVERPDGSNFTLKIRSTKLEDSAMYFCASSERGLGYNEQFFGPGTRLTVL.